The 16 T cell receptor beta chains presented below share a single source sample, sequenced in a study of T cells in tuberculosis. Assay used: immunoSEQ multiplex PCR; TCRdb lists only in-frame clones, some missing. Among approximately 49,000 clones listed, roughly 96% were seen once. Time point meaning: new active TB diagnosis, blood taken before or within 7 days of starting treatment. The sample in question was PBMCs, obtained at tuberculosis diagnosis. Every receptor here comes from an adult with tuberculosis.

The genes are TRBV2 and TRBJ1-6, with D possibly matching TRBD1 (5 bases). Germline V gives CDR1 SNHLY, CDR2 FYNNEI. Trimming pared 1 base from V and 0 bases from J, leaving 19 bases between. The CDR3 contains 20 residues. The DNA of the CDR3 is TGTGCCAGCAGTGAAGAGGGCATCCTTAACAGGAGCTCCTATAATTCACCCCTCCACTTT. Translating gives CASSEEGILNRSSYNSPLHF.

The chain carries TRBV29-1 and TRBJ2-2; D is unresolved. The CDR3 contains 14 residues. Trimming removed 0 bases at V and 3 bases at J, with 8 bases between. In germline, CDR1 is SQVTM, CDR2 ANQGSEA. DNA for the CDR3: TGCAGCGTTGAAGAGGGCTACTACACCGGGGAGCTGTTTTTT. Amino acids: CSVEEGYYTGELFF.

The chain joins TRBV5-1 to TRBJ2-2; 11 bases map to TRBD2. This CDR3 spans 16 amino acids. With V trimmed by 5 bases and J by 1 base, 4 bases remained unmatched. Germline CDR1 is SGHRS and CDR2 is YFSETQ. CDR3 bases: TGCGCCAGCAGAACGACTAGCGGGGTGAACACCGGGGAGCTGTTTTTT. Encoded protein: CASRTTSGVNTGELFF.

The chain joins TRBV6-6 to TRBJ1-2, with D possibly matching TRBD1 (6 bases). Germline CDR1 and CDR2: MNHNY and SVGAGI (reference sequence). The V gene lost 10 bases and the J gene lost 4 bases, with 16 bases spanning the gap. This CDR3 has 13 residues. This chain's CDR3 is CATDRRPLYGYTF. The CDR3 DNA sequence: TGTGCCACAGACAGGCGGCCTCTCTATGGCTACACCTTC.

The CDR3 loop reads CASSLTVFGANVLTF. CDR3 nucleotide sequence: TGCGCCAGCAGCTTGACTGTGTTTGGGGCCAACGTCCTGACTTTC. The chain couples TRBV5-1 to TRBJ2-6; D is unclear. V gave up 1 base and J gave up 3 bases, with 8 bases separating them. CDR3 size: 15 residues. The germline gives CDR1 SGHRS, CDR2 YFSETQ.

The CDR3 nucleotides read TGTGCCAGCAGTTTATTAAGTTCTGGAGTAAGCTCCTACAATGAGCAGTTCTTC. It codes for CASSLLSSGVSSYNEQFF. This chain links TRBV27 with TRBJ2-1; D is uncertain. Germline CDR1 is MNHEY and CDR2 is SMNVEV (reference sequence). This CDR3 contains 18 residues. V was trimmed by 1 base and J by 0 bases, leaving 16 bases between them.

This chain uses TRBV6-5 with TRBJ2-7, with 7 bases matching TRBD1. Germline CDR1 and CDR2: MNHEY and SVGAGI. CDR3 length: 14 residues. Germline trimming cut 6 bases from V and 7 bases from J; bases unmatched to any gene: 12. CDR3 sequence reads: CASRQDRVSGEQYF. CDR3 nucleotides: TGTGCCAGCAGACAAGACAGGGTCTCGGGAGAGCAGTACTTC.

The count of this clone is one. V and J are TRBV11-2 and TRBJ2-7, with D maybe TRBD1 (6 bases). V shed 3 bases and J shed 3 bases, with 12 bases lying between them. The germline CDR1 and CDR2 sequences are SGHAT and FQNNGV. CDR3 length: 14 residues. The CDR3 here is CASSFHLGGYEQYF. The CDR3 bases are TGTGCCAGCAGCTTCCATCTAGGGGGCTACGAGCAGTACTTC.

Here the CDR3 DNA reads TGTGCCAGCAGGCGGACAGGAGGGGGGAGCACTGAAGCTTTCTTT. Amino acids: CASRRTGGGSTEAFF. The chain carries TRBV27 and TRBJ1-1; 7 bases are a match to TRBD1. Trimming cost V 6 bases and J 4 bases; bases outside gene matches: 11. The CDR3 consists of 15 residues. Germline V gene data show CDR1 as MNHEY and CDR2 as SMNVEV (reference sequence).

The chain uses TRBV27 and TRBJ2-5, with no clear D. V lost 5 bases and J 2 bases, leaving 12 bases between the germline ends. The V gene's germline CDR1 is MNHEY and CDR2 SMNVEV (reference sequence). The CDR3 contains 14 residues. The CDR3 here is CASSPAATQETQYF. DNA for the CDR3: TGTGCCAGCAGTCCCGCGGCCACTCAAGAGACCCAGTACTTC.

The CDR3 region is CASSPGQGADGELFF. As DNA, the CDR3 is TGTGCCAGCAGCCCTGGACAGGGGGCGGACGGGGAGCTGTTTTTT. The chain uses TRBV5-6 and TRBJ2-2, with 11 bases matching TRBD1. V shed 4 bases and J 7 bases; nucleotides not matched to a gene: 6. Germline V gene lookup returns CDR1 SGHDT and CDR2 YYEEEE. This CDR3 region has 15 residues.

J is TRBJ1-3 and V is TRBV5-4; 7 nucleotides align to TRBD1. This CDR3 region has 15 residues. CDR1 and CDR2 (germline): SGHNT, YYREEE (reference sequence). The ends lost 4 bases at V and 2 bases at J; junction bases unmatched: 6. The CDR3: CASSVPGGAGNTIYF. The CDR3 bases are TGTGCCAGCAGCGTACCAGGGGGAGCTGGAAACACCATATATTTT.

This chain connects TRBV2 to TRBJ1-5; no firm D call. CDR3 size: 13 residues. V was shortened by 3 bases and J by 5 bases, with 8 bases between the two germline ends. Looked up from germline, CDR1 is SNHLY and CDR2 is FYNNEI. The CDR3: CASSEAGYQPQHF. The CDR3 DNA follows: TGTGCCAGCAGTGAGGCAGGTTATCAGCCCCAGCATTTT.

This CDR3 is CASGPQGGGGNTIYF. DNA of the CDR3: TGTGCCAGCGGGCCCCAAGGGGGTGGTGGAAACACCATATATTTT. The chain has TRBV5-4 and TRBJ1-3; a possible D gene is TRBD1 (6 bases). The germline V gene encodes CDR1 SGHNT and CDR2 YYREEE (reference sequence). The length of the CDR3 is 15 residues. The ends were cut back, 7 bases at V and 3 bases at J, with 17 bases in the middle.

This chain connects TRBV30 to TRBJ1-1; 7 positions match TRBD1. J gave up 11 bases and V 4 bases, and 7 bases lay outside the gene matches. This CDR3 has 11 residues. Germline CDR1 reads GTSNPN; CDR2 reads SVGIG (reference sequence). CDR3 loop: CAWKTGTEAFF. In DNA, the CDR3 is TGTGCCTGGAAGACAGGGACCGAGGCTTTCTTT. The complete variable domain, with remaining parts taken from reference TRBV30 and TRBJ1-1, reads SQTIHQWPATLVQPVGSPLSLECTVEGTSNPNLYWYRQAAGRGLQLLFYSVGIGQISSEVPQNLSASRPQDRQFILSSKKLLLSDSGFYLCAWKTGTEAFFGQGTRLTVV.

The chain has TRBV30 and TRBJ1-2, with a weak D call TRBD1 (6 bases). The CDR3 consists of 16 residues. Per the germline V gene, CDR1 is GTSNPN and CDR2 is SVGIG (reference sequence). Trimming took 0 bases from V and 2 from J, leaving 16 bases between them. This CDR3 is CAWSVLAGAGNYGYTF. Here the CDR3 DNA reads TGTGCCTGGAGTGTACTGGCAGGGGCTGGGAACTATGGCTACACCTTC.